The present entry profiles one T cell receptor (beta chain) with its context. Its antigen is not known. Each subset's genomic DNA was split evenly across several immunoSEQ plates. The repertoire was sequenced with immunoSEQ multiplex PCR; TCRdb's copy has only in-frame clones and lacks some. The table includes 600,000 to 750,000 clones, 55% to 75% detected once. The record originates from a study of shared clonotypes between healthy human individuals. The wider study: Three men and a couple of women, aged 18 to 49, were donors. Notes on the study in general: Generation of non-shared clonotypes was less probable than generation of clonotypes shared by all four donors. The study generally estimated greater richness for naive than memory subsets.

CDR1 and CDR2 from the germline V gene are MNHEY and SVGAGI. With V trimmed by 2 bases and J by 10 bases, 1 base remained unmatched. This CDR3 has 11 residues. The chain joins TRBV6-5 to TRBJ1-1, with 7 bases matching TRBD1. The receptor was isolated from a young woman in good health. Material: memory CD4+ T cells sorted from blood. As to subset: CD45RA-negative fraction. As DNA, the CDR3 is TGTGCCAGCAGTTACCGGGACAGAGCTTTCTTT. Translated, it gives CASSYRDRAFF.